Below, 15 T cell receptor beta chains from the same sample are listed, as sequenced in a study of shared clonotypes between healthy human individuals. The protocol was immunoSEQ multiplex PCR, while the TCRdb copy is restricted to in-frame clones and leaves out a portion. The data contain about 2 million clones, 90% to 95% of them singletons. The source material was naive CD4+ T cells sorted from blood. Subset defined: CD45RA+ positively selected. Source of these receptors: a man between 18 and 29 years old in good health.

The chain combines TRBV5-1 with TRBJ2-7, with D perhaps matching TRBD1 (6 bases). V gave up 4 bases and J gave up 4 bases, with 18 bases separating them. Germline-derived CDR1 and CDR2 are SGHRS and YFSETQ. The CDR3 totals 15 residues. CDR3 region: CASSTETGAIYEQYF. CDR3 coding DNA: TGCGCCAGCAGCACAGAGACAGGAGCTATTTACGAGCAGTACTTC.

The gene calls are TRBV7-3 and TRBJ2-1, with 7 bases lining up with TRBD1. The J segment lost 9 bases and the V segment lost 2 bases, leaving 7 bases of the junction unmatched. Germline V lookup: CDR1 SGHTA, CDR2 FQGTGA. The CDR3 runs 14 residues. This chain's CDR3 is CASSLGQGDREQFF. As DNA, the CDR3 is TGTGCCAGCAGCTTAGGGCAGGGGGACCGTGAGCAGTTCTTC.

Here the CDR3 DNA reads TGTGCCTGGAGTTTTTCAACCACCCGGACAGGGGCGGGCTACACCTTC. The encoded protein is CAWSFSTTRTGAGYTF. V and J are TRBV30 and TRBJ1-2; 9 positions agree with TRBD1. Losses at the gene ends were 2 bases for V and 8 bases for J; bases not matched to a gene: 15. The CDR3 runs 16 residues. Germline CDR1 GTSNPN, CDR2 SVGIG (reference sequence).

V and J are TRBV25-1 and TRBJ2-2, with D perhaps matching TRBD2 (6 bases). CDR1 and CDR2 (germline): MGHDK, SYGVNS. This CDR3 has 14 residues. With 3 bases removed from V and 7 bases from J, the gap between germline ends came to 12 bases. Here the CDR3 DNA reads TGTGCCAGCAGTGAGGCGGGGTTTGGCGGGGAGCTGTTTTTT. This translates into CASSEAGFGGELFF.

The CDR3 DNA reads as TGTGCCATCAGTGGAGGACTAGCGGGAGGGACAGAGACCCAGTACTTC. Protein product: CAISGGLAGGTETQYF. V usage is TRBV10-3 and J usage is TRBJ2-5; 15 bases are a match to TRBD2. Germline CDR1 is ENHRY and CDR2 is SYGVKD. The CDR3 is 16 residues long. V was pared by 4 bases and J by 4 bases, with 4 bases of the junction left unmatched.

The CDR3 bases are TGTGCCAGCAGCCCCCTTAGCACGGGGCAGTTCTTC. Its protein is CASSPLSTGQFF. The chain has TRBV11-2 and TRBJ2-1; D gene unclear. V was cut by 5 bases and J by 12 bases, with 14 bases left in between. The CDR3 is 12 residues long. Germline V gene lookup returns CDR1 SGHAT and CDR2 FQNNGV.

Worth noting for this clone: Other DNA sequences in this sample translate to the same CDR3. This chain connects TRBV7-9 to TRBJ1-5; the D gene is possibly TRBD1 (5 bases). V lost 2 bases and J 1 base, leaving 9 bases between the germline ends. The V gene's germline CDR1 is SEHNR and CDR2 FQNEAQ (reference sequence). The CDR3 covers 15 residues. For the CDR3, the DNA is TGTGCCAGCAGCTTAAGAGGGGACAGCAATCAGCCCCAGCATTTT. Protein product: CASSLRGDSNQPQHF.

The rearrangement links TRBV4-1 to TRBJ2-1, with TRBD2 matching over 12 bases. This CDR3 is 21 amino acids long. After removal of 5 bases from V and 7 bases from J, the junction contained 24 bases not matched to a gene. CDR1 is MGHRA, CDR2 YSYEKL, per germline. CDR3 coding DNA: TGCGCCAGCAGCGTGCAGGTCGGCCTGACTAGCGGGGGAAGTCTCCTTAATGAGCAGTTCTTC. Translation: CASSVQVGLTSGGSLLNEQFF.

V usage is TRBV5-6 and J usage is TRBJ2-1; 8 bases are shared with TRBD2. CDR3 length: 17 amino acids. The V and J ends lost 0 bases and 6 bases, in that order; junction bases with no gene match: 11. Per germline, CDR1 SGHDT and CDR2 YYEEEE. CDR3 protein: CASSLDRTGGPINEQFF. The CDR3 region has the DNA TGTGCCAGCAGCTTGGATCGCACGGGAGGGCCAATCAATGAGCAGTTCTTC.

The chain joins TRBV7-8 to TRBJ1-4, with D perhaps matching TRBD1 (6 bases). The CDR3 extends over 15 amino acids. V was pared by 1 base and J by 8 bases, with 14 bases between. The V gene's germline CDR1 is SGHVS and CDR2 FQNEAQ. CDR3 sequence: CASSLGTVGWEKLFF. The CDR3 coding sequence is TGTGCCAGCAGCTTAGGGACAGTGGGTTGGGAAAAACTGTTTTTT.

In its sample, this clone was seen a few times. Different DNA sequences within this sample yield the same CDR3. The chain links TRBV2 to TRBJ2-5; 8 bases are a match to TRBD2. The V gene's germline CDR1 is SNHLY and CDR2 FYNNEI. This CDR3 spans 12 amino acids. V lost 6 bases to trimming and J lost 5 bases; unmatched junction nucleotides: 2. CDR3 coding DNA: TGTGCCAGCAGAACTAGCGGTGAGACCCAGTACTTC. It yields the protein CASRTSGETQYF.

In this sample, this clone turned up a few times. The same CDR3 can be traced to other DNA sequences in this sample. The chain employs TRBV28 and TRBJ2-7; D is uncertain. Per germline, CDR1 MDHEN and CDR2 SYDVKM. Trimming removed 6 bases at V and 7 bases at J, with 16 bases between. This CDR3 comprises 13 residues. Here the CDR3 reads CASSRALVGEQYF. The CDR3 DNA follows: TGTGCCAGCAGCCGCGCTCTTGTGGGTGAGCAGTACTTC.

The V and J genes are TRBV30 and TRBJ2-1, with 8 positions matching TRBD1. After removal of 3 bases from V and 8 bases from J, the junction contained 6 bases not matched to a gene. The CDR3 loop spans 13 amino acids. Germline CDR1 and CDR2: GTSNPN and SVGIG (reference sequence). The CDR3 sequence is CAWRKQGAYEQFF. In DNA, the CDR3 is TGTGCCTGGAGGAAGCAGGGGGCATATGAGCAGTTCTTC.

The rearrangement uses TRBV7-9 and TRBJ1-6; D remains unclear. The germline gives CDR1 SEHNR, CDR2 FQNEAQ (reference sequence). CDR3 length equals 17 residues. The V and J ends lost 5 bases and 5 bases respectively, with 19 bases between them. The CDR3 sequence is CASSGPKATANNSPLHF. Here the CDR3 DNA reads TGTGCCAGCAGCGGACCCAAGGCAACAGCTAATAATTCACCCCTCCACTTT.

The gene calls are TRBV6-6 and TRBJ1-1; D ambiguous. Trimming removed 10 bases at V and 0 bases at J, with 18 bases between. CDR1 is MNHNY and CDR2 is SVGAGI in the germline V gene (reference sequence). This CDR3 region has 15 residues. The CDR3 DNA is TGTGCCACCGGCTGGAGGCAGCTCATGAACACTGAAGCTTTCTTT. Its protein product is CATGWRQLMNTEAFF.